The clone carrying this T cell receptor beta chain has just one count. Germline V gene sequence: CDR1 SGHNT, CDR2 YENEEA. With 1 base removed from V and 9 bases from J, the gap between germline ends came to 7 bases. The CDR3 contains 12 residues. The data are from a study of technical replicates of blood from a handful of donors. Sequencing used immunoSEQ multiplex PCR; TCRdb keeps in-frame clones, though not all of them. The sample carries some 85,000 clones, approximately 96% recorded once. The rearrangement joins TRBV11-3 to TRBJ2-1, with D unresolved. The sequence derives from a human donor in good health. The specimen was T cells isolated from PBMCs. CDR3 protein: CASSLVPGEQFF. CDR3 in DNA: TGTGCCAGCAGCTTAGTGCCGGGTGAGCAGTTCTTC. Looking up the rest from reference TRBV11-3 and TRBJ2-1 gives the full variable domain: EAGVVQSPRYKIIEKKQPVAFWCNPISGHNTLYWYLQNLGQGPELLIRYENEEAVDDSQLPKDRFSAERLKGVDSTLKIQPAELGDSAVYLCASSLVPGEQFFGPGTRLTVL.